This T cell receptor (beta chain) was found in a study of response to subunit inactivated influenza vaccine. Note on this clonotype: What it binds is unknown.

General study findings and limits: The authors proposed limited new T cell recruitment per seasonal influenza vaccination.

In TCRdb, the RT-PCR reads were re-called with MiXCR into one record per CDR3 protein. Among about 700,000 distinct CDR3 sequences listed, about 14% were seen once. This CDR3 contains 13 residues. J was trimmed by 1 base and V by 7 bases; bases with no gene match: 4. From germline, CDR1 is SQVTM and CDR2 ANQGSEA. The sequenced sample was PBMCs from blood, obtained around two weeks before vaccination. This sequence was found in a man aged 45-65 years who received an inactivated influenza vaccine. The genes are TRBV29-1 and TRBJ1-1, with TRBD1 matching over 9 bases. The CDR3, as DNA: TGCAGCGGGGGACAGGGCCCGAACACTGAAGCTTTCTTT. It codes for CSGGQGPNTEAFF.